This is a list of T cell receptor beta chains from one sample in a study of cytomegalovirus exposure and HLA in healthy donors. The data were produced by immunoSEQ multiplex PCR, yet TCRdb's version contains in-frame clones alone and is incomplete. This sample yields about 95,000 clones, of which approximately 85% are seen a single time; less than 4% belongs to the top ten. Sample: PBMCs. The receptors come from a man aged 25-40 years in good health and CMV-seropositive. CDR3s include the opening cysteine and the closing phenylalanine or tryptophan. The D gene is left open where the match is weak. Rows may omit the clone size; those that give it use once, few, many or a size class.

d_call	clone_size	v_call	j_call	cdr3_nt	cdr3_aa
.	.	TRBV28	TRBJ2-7	TGTGCCAGCAGTTTGGTCTACCCCGACGAGCAGTACTTC	CASSLVYPDEQYF
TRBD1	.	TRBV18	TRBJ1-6	TGTGCCAGCTCACCATTGGACAGGGCGGATTCACCCCTCCACTTT	CASSPLDRADSPLHF
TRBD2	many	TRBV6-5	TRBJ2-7	TGTGCCAGCAGTTCCCTAGGGACTATTACGAGGGAGCAGTACTTC	CASSSLGTITREQYF
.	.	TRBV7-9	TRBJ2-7	TGTGCCAGCAGCTCCAGGATCTCCTACGAGCAGTACTTC	CASSSRISYEQYF
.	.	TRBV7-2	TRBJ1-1	TGTGCCAGCAGCCGGGACACTCTATCAAACACTGAAGCTTTCTTT	CASSRDTLSNTEAFF
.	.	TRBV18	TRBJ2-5	TGTGCCAGCTCAGCGGCCTCCCAAGAGACCCAGTACTTC	CASSAASQETQYF
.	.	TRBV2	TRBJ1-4	TGTGCCAGCAGTGAGATGACAGCCGTAGCAAAACTGTTTTTT	CASSEMTAVAKLFF
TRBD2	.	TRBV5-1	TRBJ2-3	TGCGCCAGCAGCTTGGGCGGGAGCAGTACAGATACGCAGTATTTT	CASSLGGSSTDTQYF
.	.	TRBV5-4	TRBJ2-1	TGTGCCAGCAGCTTAAGAAGAGTCGGAGGTGAGCAGTTCTTC	CASSLRRVGGEQFF
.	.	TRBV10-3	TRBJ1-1	TGTGCCATCAGTGAGTCGACAACTCGTGAAGCTTTCTTT	CAISESTTREAFF
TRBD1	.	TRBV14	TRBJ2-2	TGTGCCAGCAGCCTGCGGACAGGGGCGAACACCGGGGAGCTGTTTTTT	CASSLRTGANTGELFF
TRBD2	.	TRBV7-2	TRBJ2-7	TGTGCCAGCAGCTTACTGGGTAGCGGGAAGGTCGAGCAGTACTTC	CASSLLGSGKVEQYF
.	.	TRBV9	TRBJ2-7	TGTGCCAGCAGTCAGGCCCTCAGGGACGAGCAGTACTTC	CASSQALRDEQYF
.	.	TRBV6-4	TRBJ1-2	TGTGCCAGCAGTCCTGTGGGGCAGAACCCTAACTATGGCTACACCTTC	CASSPVGQNPNYGYTF
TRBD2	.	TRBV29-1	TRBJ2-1	TGCAGCGTTGAAGATTTAGGGCGGGAGATCGCCTACAATGAGCAGTTCTTC	CSVEDLGREIAYNEQFF
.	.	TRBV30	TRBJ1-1	TGTGCCTGGAGTCGTCCGGGAGCCCCTTTCTTT	CAWSRPGAPFF
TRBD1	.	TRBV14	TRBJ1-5	TGTGCCAGCAGCCAAGGGACAGGGACGCCTTATAGCAATCAGCCCCAGCATTTT	CASSQGTGTPYSNQPQHF
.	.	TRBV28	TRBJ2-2	TGTGCCAGCAGATTGGGAGCTCCCGACACCGGGGAGCTGTTTTTT	CASRLGAPDTGELFF
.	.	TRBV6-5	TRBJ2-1	TGTGCCAGCAGTTACGGCGGGGCGGGGAATGAGCAGTTCTTC	CASSYGGAGNEQFF
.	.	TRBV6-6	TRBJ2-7	TGTGCCAGCAGTTACTCCAGGGTGAGCTACGAGCAGTACTTC	CASSYSRVSYEQYF
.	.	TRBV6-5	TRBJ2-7	TGTGCCAGCAGGGGAGTCTACGAGCAGTACTTC	CASRGVYEQYF
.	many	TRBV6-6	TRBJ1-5	TGTGCCAGCAGTTACGGAACAGGGTTAAATCAGCCCCAGCATTTT	CASSYGTGLNQPQHF
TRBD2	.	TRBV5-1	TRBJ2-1	TGCGCCAGCAGTCGTTCTAGCGGGAGTTCTCACAATGAGCAGTTCTTC	CASSRSSGSSHNEQFF
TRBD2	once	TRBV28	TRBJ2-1	TGTGCCAGCCTTTCTAGCGGGACGGACTTGGGGTCCTACAATGAGCAGTTCTTC	CASLSSGTDLGSYNEQFF
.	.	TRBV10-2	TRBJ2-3	TGCGCCAGCGGCCTCTCTCTTAGCACAGATACGCAGTATTTT	CASGLSLSTDTQYF
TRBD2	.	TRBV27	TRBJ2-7	TGTGCCAGCAGCAGTACTAGCGGAGGCCCCCACGAGCAGTACTTC	CASSSTSGGPHEQYF
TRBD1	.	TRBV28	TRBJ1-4	TGTGCCAGCAGTTCCACAGGGGGCCATAATGAAAAACTGTTTTTT	CASSSTGGHNEKLFF
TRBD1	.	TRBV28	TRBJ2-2	TGTGCCAGCAGTCGGGACAGGGTGGTTTGGGAGCTGTTTTTT	CASSRDRVVWELFF
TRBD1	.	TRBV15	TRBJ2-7	TGTGCCACCAGCAGTCCGGGACAGGGGGCATTTTACGAGCAGTACTTC	CATSSPGQGAFYEQYF
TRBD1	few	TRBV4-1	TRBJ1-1	TGCGCCAGCAGCCTTGCCGGACAGGGGGCGACTGAAGCTTTCTTT	CASSLAGQGATEAFF
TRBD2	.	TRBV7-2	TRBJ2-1	TGTGCCAGCAGCCTTCTTAGCGGGAGGACCAATGAGCAGTTCTTC	CASSLLSGRTNEQFF
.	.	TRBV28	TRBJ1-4	TGTGCCAGCAGTTTAACGGTTGCAACTAATGAAAAACTGTTTTTT	CASSLTVATNEKLFF
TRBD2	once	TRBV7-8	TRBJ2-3	TGTGCCAGCAGCTCACACCGCACTAGCGGGAGTACAGATACGCAGTATTTT	CASSSHRTSGSTDTQYF
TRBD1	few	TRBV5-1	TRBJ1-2	TGCGCCAGCAGCTTGGGGCAGGGGGCGGTCGGCTATGGCTACACCTTC	CASSLGQGAVGYGYTF
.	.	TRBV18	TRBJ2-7	TGTGCCAGCTCACCACAGCCCTCGTTGTCCTACGAGCAGTACTTC	CASSPQPSLSYEQYF
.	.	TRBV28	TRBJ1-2	TGTGCCAGCAGTTTACGGTTAGAGAGAAGCTATGGCTACACCTTC	CASSLRLERSYGYTF
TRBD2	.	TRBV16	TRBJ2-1	TGTGCCAGCAGCCAATGGTTGGGACAGCGTTCCGAGACTAGCGGTTACAATGAGCAGTTCTTC	CASSQWLGQRSETSGYNEQFF
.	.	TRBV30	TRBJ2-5	TGTGCCTGGAAGCAGGTCCGGGGCCAAGAGACCCAGTACTTC	CAWKQVRGQETQYF
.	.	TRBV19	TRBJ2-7	TGTGCCAGTAGTATTATATTTGCAGGTCGGAATGGGCCCTACGAGCAGTACTTC	CASSIIFAGRNGPYEQYF
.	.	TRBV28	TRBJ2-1	TGTGCCAGCAGTTTTTTGGGAGTCAACTACAATGAGCAGTTCTTC	CASSFLGVNYNEQFF
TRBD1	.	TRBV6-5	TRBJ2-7	TGTGCCAGCAGTAAAACAGGGGACCCCTCCTACGAGCAGTACTTC	CASSKTGDPSYEQYF
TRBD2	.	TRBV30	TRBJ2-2	TGTGCCTGGACTAGCGGGAGGGCAGGGAACACCGGGGAGCTGTTTTTT	CAWTSGRAGNTGELFF
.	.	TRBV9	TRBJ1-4	TGTGCCAGCAGCGTAACGGGGGAGGGATCTAATGAAAAACTGTTTTTT	CASSVTGEGSNEKLFF
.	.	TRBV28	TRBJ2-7	TGTGCCAGCCGGTCCCCTTACTACGAGCAGTACTTC	CASRSPYYEQYF
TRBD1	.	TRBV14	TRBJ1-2	TGTGCCAGCAGCCCCGAGAAGGGACAGAACTATGGCTACACCTTC	CASSPEKGQNYGYTF
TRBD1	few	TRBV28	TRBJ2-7	TGTGCCAGCAGACCGACAGGGGGCTCCTACGAGCAGTACTTC	CASRPTGGSYEQYF
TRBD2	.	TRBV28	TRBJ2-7	TGTGCCAGCAGCGAGACTAGCGAGATCTACGAGCAGTACTTC	CASSETSEIYEQYF
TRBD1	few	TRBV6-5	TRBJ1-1	TGTGCCAGCAGTTATACAGGGGGCAACACTGAAGCTTTCTTT	CASSYTGGNTEAFF
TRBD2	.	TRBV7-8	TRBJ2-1	TGTGCCAGCAGCTTAGCACTTTTCACTAGCGGGAGTTTGGATGAGCAGTTCTTC	CASSLALFTSGSLDEQFF